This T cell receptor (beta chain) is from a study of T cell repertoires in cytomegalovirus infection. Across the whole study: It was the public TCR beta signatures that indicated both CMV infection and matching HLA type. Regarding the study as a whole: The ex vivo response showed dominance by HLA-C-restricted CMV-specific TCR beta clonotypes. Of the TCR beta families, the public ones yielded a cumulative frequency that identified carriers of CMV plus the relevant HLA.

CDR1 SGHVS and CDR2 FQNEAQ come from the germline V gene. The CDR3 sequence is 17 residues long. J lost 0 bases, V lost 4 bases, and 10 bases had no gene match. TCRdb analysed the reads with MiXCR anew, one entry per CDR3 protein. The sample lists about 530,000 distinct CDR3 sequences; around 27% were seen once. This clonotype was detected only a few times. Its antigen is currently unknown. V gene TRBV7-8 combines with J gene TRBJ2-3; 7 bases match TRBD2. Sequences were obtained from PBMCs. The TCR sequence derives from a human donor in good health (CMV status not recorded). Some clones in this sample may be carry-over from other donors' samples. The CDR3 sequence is CASSSSSGSGSTDTQYF. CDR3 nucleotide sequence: TGTGCCAGCAGCTCCTCCTCGGGTAGCGGGAGCACAGATACGCAGTATTTT.